The rows below give T cell receptor beta chains drawn from one sample of a study of T cell repertoires in cytomegalovirus infection. TCRdb itself ran the reads through MiXCR, one entry per CDR3 protein. The top ten clones hold approximately 24% of a sample with 500,000 or so distinct CDR3 sequences, 16% of them seen once. The sequenced sample consisted of CD8+ T cells from PBMCs. The receptor source for this set is a human donor in good health (CMV status not recorded). Some clones in this sample may be carry-over from other donors' samples. Both conserved end residues are part of each CDR3.

j_gene: TRBJ2-3; v_gene: TRBV27; CDR3aa: CASSSSSTDTQYF
j_gene: TRBJ2-7; v_gene: TRBV20-1; CDR3aa: CSARDPGGATYEQYF
j_gene: TRBJ2-7; v_gene: TRBV2; CDR3aa: CASSETTGTSGDYEQYF
j_gene: TRBJ2-7; v_gene: TRBV5-5; CDR3aa: CASSPGTTVSYEQYF
j_gene: TRBJ2-1; v_gene: TRBV2; CDR3aa: CASTTRTSGNNEQFF
j_gene: TRBJ2-5; v_gene: TRBV7-8; CDR3aa: CAVGGGAGETQYF
j_gene: TRBJ2-3; v_gene: TRBV7-3; CDR3aa: CASSLKGLAETDTQYF
j_gene: TRBJ1-3; v_gene: TRBV27; CDR3aa: CASRMGDTIYF
j_gene: TRBJ1-5; v_gene: TRBV7-9; CDR3aa: CASSLARNQPQHF
j_gene: TRBJ2-2; v_gene: TRBV7-3; CDR3aa: CASSFTSGRNTGELFF
j_gene: TRBJ1-4; v_gene: TRBV7-2; CDR3aa: CASSLGANIGEKLFF
j_gene: TRBJ2-7; v_gene: TRBV18; CDR3aa: CASSPYSVEQYF
j_gene: TRBJ2-5; v_gene: TRBV27; CDR3aa: CASSFGAWETQYF
j_gene: TRBJ1-1; v_gene: TRBV25-1; CDR3aa: CASSDPQGPDTEAFF
j_gene: TRBJ2-5; v_gene: TRBV11-1; CDR3aa: CASSLAFGDQETQYF
j_gene: TRBJ2-7; v_gene: TRBV7-6; CDR3aa: CASSVRGSSYEQYF
j_gene: TRBJ2-6; v_gene: TRBV7-3; CDR3aa: CASSFAESGANVLTF
j_gene: TRBJ1-1; v_gene: TRBV7-9; CDR3aa: CASSSLRTENTEAFF
j_gene: TRBJ2-5; v_gene: TRBV6-5; CDR3aa: CASRIAGGLETQYF
j_gene: TRBJ1-5; v_gene: TRBV6-1; CDR3aa: CASSSPGGPGNQPQHF
j_gene: TRBJ2-2; v_gene: TRBV12-3/TRBV12-4; CDR3aa: CASSLFMGTGELFF
j_gene: TRBJ2-6; v_gene: TRBV7-9; CDR3aa: CASSQRGLQGEANVLTF
j_gene: TRBJ1-2; v_gene: TRBV9; CDR3aa: CASSVASSGYGYTF
j_gene: TRBJ1-1; v_gene: TRBV9; CDR3aa: CASSGFGQLGNTEAFF
j_gene: TRBJ2-1; v_gene: TRBV5-6; CDR3aa: CASSLDRSGRLLNEQFF
j_gene: TRBJ2-3; v_gene: TRBV7-3; CDR3aa: CASSPDDSDTQYF
j_gene: TRBJ2-7; v_gene: TRBV20-1; CDR3aa: CSARGGFYEQYF
j_gene: TRBJ2-7; v_gene: TRBV7-3; CDR3aa: CASSLWTGEEQYF
j_gene: TRBJ2-1; v_gene: TRBV6-5; CDR3aa: CASSWGSLYNEQFF
j_gene: TRBJ2-1; v_gene: TRBV30; CDR3aa: CAWSVWLAHEQFF
j_gene: TRBJ2-7; v_gene: TRBV12-3/TRBV12-4; CDR3aa: CASTPGGFSSYEQYF
j_gene: TRBJ2-3; v_gene: TRBV10-2; CDR3aa: CASSDELAGATDTQYF
j_gene: TRBJ1-2; v_gene: TRBV4-1; CDR3aa: CASSQDQADYTF
j_gene: TRBJ2-7; v_gene: TRBV7-9; CDR3aa: CASSSGTYPTYEQYF
j_gene: TRBJ1-1; v_gene: TRBV7-9; CDR3aa: CASSETTGGYTEAFF
j_gene: TRBJ2-5; v_gene: TRBV28; CDR3aa: CASSWETPYF
j_gene: TRBJ1-1; v_gene: TRBV7-9; CDR3aa: CASSSTVLNTEAFF
j_gene: TRBJ1-1; v_gene: TRBV7-2; CDR3aa: CALRPGVWEAFF
j_gene: TRBJ2-7; v_gene: TRBV7-2; CDR3aa: CASSFPRPGVKVSYEQYF
j_gene: TRBJ2-1; v_gene: TRBV7-2; CDR3aa: CASSSPWAGGPYNEQFF
j_gene: TRBJ2-1; v_gene: TRBV11-2; CDR3aa: CASSLHQGHHEQFF
j_gene: TRBJ1-3; v_gene: TRBV6-5; CDR3aa: CASSYFAGEGEVSGNTIYF
j_gene: TRBJ2-1; v_gene: TRBV11-2; CDR3aa: CASSMPDEQFF
j_gene: TRBJ2-7; v_gene: TRBV6-6; CDR3aa: CASRLGQGSFYEQYF
j_gene: TRBJ1-1; v_gene: TRBV2; CDR3aa: CASLGVHGAFF
j_gene: TRBJ1-5; v_gene: TRBV2; CDR3aa: CASSGFDREDQPQHF
j_gene: TRBJ1-2; v_gene: TRBV10-2; CDR3aa: CASSPNIGGVSDGYTF
j_gene: TRBJ2-3; v_gene: TRBV6-1; CDR3aa: CASSEAHRGQGTDTQYF
j_gene: TRBJ2-7; v_gene: TRBV7-9; CDR3aa: CASSPPVQSSYEQYF
j_gene: TRBJ1-5; v_gene: TRBV5-5; CDR3aa: CASSNGQGGGQPQHF
j_gene: TRBJ2-2; v_gene: TRBV29-1; CDR3aa: CSVELDRINTGELFF
j_gene: TRBJ2-1; v_gene: TRBV29-1; CDR3aa: CSVEGALSSYNEQFF
j_gene: TRBJ1-6; v_gene: TRBV4-2; CDR3aa: CASRGIDNSPLHF
j_gene: TRBJ2-5; v_gene: TRBV20-1; CDR3aa: CSARAPGVAGETQYF
j_gene: TRBJ2-1; v_gene: TRBV4-1; CDR3aa: CASSQMGTSGMYNEQFF